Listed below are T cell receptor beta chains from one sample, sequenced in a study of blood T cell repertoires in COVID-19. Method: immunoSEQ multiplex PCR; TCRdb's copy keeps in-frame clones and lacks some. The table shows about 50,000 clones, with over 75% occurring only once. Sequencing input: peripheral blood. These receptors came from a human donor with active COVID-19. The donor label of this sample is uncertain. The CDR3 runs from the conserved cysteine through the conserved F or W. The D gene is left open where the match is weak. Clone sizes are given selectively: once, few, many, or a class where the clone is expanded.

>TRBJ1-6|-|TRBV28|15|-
TGTGCCAGCAGAGTGGGGGGAGGGTATAATTCACCCCTCCACTTT
CASRVGGGYNSPLHF
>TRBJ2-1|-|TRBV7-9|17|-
TGTGCCAGCAGCCGAGGGACATCCAAACGCTCCTACAATGAGCAGTTCTTC
CASSRGTSKRSYNEQFF
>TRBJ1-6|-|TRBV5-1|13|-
TGCGCCAGCAGCTTGGGTCCGGATTCACCCCTCCACTTT
CASSLGPDSPLHF
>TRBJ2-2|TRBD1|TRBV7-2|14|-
TGTGCCAGCAGTTGGGACAGGGGTAGTGGGGAGCTGTTTTTT
CASSWDRGSGELFF
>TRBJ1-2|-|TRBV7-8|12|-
TGTGCCAGCAGCCCAATCTACGATGGCTACACCTTC
CASSPIYDGYTF
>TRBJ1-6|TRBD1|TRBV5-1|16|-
TGCGCCAGCAGTTCGTCCGCCGGACAGGGAAATTCACCCCTCCACTTT
CASSSSAGQGNSPLHF
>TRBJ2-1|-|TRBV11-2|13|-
TGTGCCAGCAGCTTATCCAGCGGGAATGAGCAGTTCTTC
CASSLSSGNEQFF
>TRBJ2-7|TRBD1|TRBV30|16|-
TGTGCCTGGAGTGTGGGCCTAGGACAGGGTAACGACGAGCAGTACTTC
CAWSVGLGQGNDEQYF
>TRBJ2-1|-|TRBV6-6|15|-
TGTGCCAGCACCCTACGAGGTACAGGGTATGATGAGCAGTTCTTC
CASTLRGTGYDEQFF
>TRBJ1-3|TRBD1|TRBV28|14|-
TGTGCCACCGAGACAGGGGAGAATGGAAACACCATATATTTT
CATETGENGNTIYF
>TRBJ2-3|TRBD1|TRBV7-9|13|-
TGTGCCAGCGGACAGGTTAGCACAGATACGCAGTATTTT
CASGQVSTDTQYF
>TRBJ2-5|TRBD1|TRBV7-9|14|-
TGTGCCAGCAGCCCACCGGGACAGGGGATGACCCAGTACTTC
CASSPPGQGMTQYF
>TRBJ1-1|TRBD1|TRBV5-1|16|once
TGCGCCAGCAGCTTGGCGACAGGGGGCATGAACACTGAAGCTTTCTTT
CASSLATGGMNTEAFF
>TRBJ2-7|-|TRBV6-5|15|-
TGTGCCAGCAGTTACGGTTCCGGGATCAAGAACGAGCAGTACTTC
CASSYGSGIKNEQYF
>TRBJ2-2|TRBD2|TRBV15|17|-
TGTGCCACCAGCAGAGGGGGACTAGCGGCAAACACCGGGGAGCTGTTTTTT
CATSRGGLAANTGELFF
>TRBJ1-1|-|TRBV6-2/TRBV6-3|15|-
TGTGCCAGCAGTCTTTATTTGTCAGGGTTCTCTGAAGCTTTCTTT
CASSLYLSGFSEAFF
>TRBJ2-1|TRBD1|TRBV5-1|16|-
TGCGCCAGCAGCACCCCGACAGGGGGCGCGTTCAATGAGCAGTTCTTC
CASSTPTGGAFNEQFF
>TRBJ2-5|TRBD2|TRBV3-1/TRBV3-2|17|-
TGTGCCAGCAGCCAACTAGCGGGGGCAAGGCGCCAAGAGACCCAGTACTTC
CASSQLAGARRQETQYF
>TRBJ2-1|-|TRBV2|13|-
TGTGCCAGCAAGGTTGACTCCCTGAGTGAGCAGTTCTTC
CASKVDSLSEQFF
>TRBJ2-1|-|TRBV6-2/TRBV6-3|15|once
TGTGCCAGCAGTTTCACAGTGAACTCCTACAATGAGCAGTTCTTC
CASSFTVNSYNEQFF
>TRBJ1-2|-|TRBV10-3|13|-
TGTGCCATAACCCAACAGGGTGTAGGTGGCTACACCTTC
CAITQQGVGGYTF
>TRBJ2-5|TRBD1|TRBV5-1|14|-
TGCGCCAGCAGCTATCTGACAGGGCGCGAGACCCAGTACTTC
CASSYLTGRETQYF
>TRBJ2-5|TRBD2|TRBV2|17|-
TGTGCCAGCAGTGAATCCCATTCGGGAGGAGTACAAGAGACCCAGTACTTC
CASSESHSGGVQETQYF
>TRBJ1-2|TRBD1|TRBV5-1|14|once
TGCGCCAGCAGCTTGGGGACAGGGAACTATGGCTACACCTTC
CASSLGTGNYGYTF
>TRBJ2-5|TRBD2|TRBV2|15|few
TGTGCCAGCAGTGATTGGACTAGCGGGGGAGAGACCCAGTACTTC
CASSDWTSGGETQYF
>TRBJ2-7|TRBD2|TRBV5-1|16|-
TGCGCCAGCGCCCCGGGGGGACTAGGGTCGTCCTACGAGCAGTACTTC
CASAPGGLGSSYEQYF
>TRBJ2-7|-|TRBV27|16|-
TGTGCCAGCAGTCCTACCCCCGGACTGACTTCCTACGAGCAGTACTTC
CASSPTPGLTSYEQYF
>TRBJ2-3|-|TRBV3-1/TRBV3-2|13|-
TGTGCCAGCAGCCATTTAGCCGCAGATACGCAGTATTTT
CASSHLAADTQYF
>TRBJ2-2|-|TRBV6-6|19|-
TGTGCCAGCAGTCTACTGGGGCAGACCTATTCGGCGAACACCGGGGAGCTGTTTTTT
CASSLLGQTYSANTGELFF
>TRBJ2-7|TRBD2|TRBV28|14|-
TGTGCCAGCAGACTAGAGCGGGAGTTGGGGGAGCAGTACTTC
CASRLERELGEQYF
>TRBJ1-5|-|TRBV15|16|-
TGTGCCACCAGCGGGAGGGTCGGCTCGGGCAATCAGCCCCAGCATTTT
CATSGRVGSGNQPQHF
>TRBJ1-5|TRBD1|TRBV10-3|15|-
TGTGCCATCAGTGAGTCGACAGGGGTCGGTCAGCCCCAGCATTTT
CAISESTGVGQPQHF
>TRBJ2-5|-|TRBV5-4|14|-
TGTGCCAGCAGCCTGACAGGAGCCCAAGAGACCCAGTACTTC
CASSLTGAQETQYF
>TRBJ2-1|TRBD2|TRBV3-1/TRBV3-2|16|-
TGTGCCAGCAGCCACCTCGCCGGGACTAGCGGCAATGAGCAGTTCTTC
CASSHLAGTSGNEQFF
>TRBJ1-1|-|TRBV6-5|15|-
TGTGCCAGCAGTTACTCTTTCGCGGCGGACACTGAAGCTTTCTTT
CASSYSFAADTEAFF
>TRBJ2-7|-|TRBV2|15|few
TGTGCCAGTACGTCGCAGGGCATAACTTTCTACGAGCAGTACTTC
CASTSQGITFYEQYF
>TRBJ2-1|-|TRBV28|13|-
TGTGCCAGCAGTCGATTCGGGAGCTATGAGCAGTTCTTC
CASSRFGSYEQFF
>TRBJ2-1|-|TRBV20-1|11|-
TGCAGTACCATAAGAGGCAATGAGCAGTTCTTC
CSTIRGNEQFF
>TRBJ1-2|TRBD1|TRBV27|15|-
TGTGCCAGCAGTTCTACAGGGGGCGATAACTATGGCTACACCTTC
CASSSTGGDNYGYTF
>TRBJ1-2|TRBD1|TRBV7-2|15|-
TGTGCCAGCAGCCCCGGACAGGCACAGGACTATGGCTACACCTTC
CASSPGQAQDYGYTF
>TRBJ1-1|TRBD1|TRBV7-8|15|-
TGTGCCAGCAGCTTCAGGGGGCGCATGGGCACTGAAGCTTTCTTT
CASSFRGRMGTEAFF
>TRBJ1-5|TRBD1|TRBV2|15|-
TGTGCCAGCAGTGAACAGGGACAGGGGGGTCAGCCCCAGCATTTT
CASSEQGQGGQPQHF
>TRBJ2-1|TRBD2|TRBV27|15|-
TGTGCCAGCAGTTTGACCCTAGCGGGGCAAAATGAGCAGTTCTTC
CASSLTLAGQNEQFF
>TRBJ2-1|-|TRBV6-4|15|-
TGTGCCAGCAAACGGGACTTCGGCTCCTACAATGAGCAGTTCTTC
CASKRDFGSYNEQFF
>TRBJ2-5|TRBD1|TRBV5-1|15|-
TGCGCCAGCAGCTCCAACACAGGGGGCCAAGAGACCCAGTACTTC
CASSSNTGGQETQYF
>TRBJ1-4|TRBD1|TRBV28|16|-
TGTGCCAGCAGTTTTGAGGGGGCTGCAACTAATGAAAAACTGTTTTTT
CASSFEGAATNEKLFF
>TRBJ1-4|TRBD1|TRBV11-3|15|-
TGTGCCAGCAGCTTCTCGGGACAGGGGGGTGAAAAACTGTTTTTT
CASSFSGQGGEKLFF
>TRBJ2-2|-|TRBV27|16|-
TGTGCCAGCAGTGACCGGGACACTGGGGACACCGGGGAGCTGTTTTTT
CASSDRDTGDTGELFF
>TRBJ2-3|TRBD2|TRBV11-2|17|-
TGTGCCAGCAGCTTACCCAGCGGGGGGGCTGGCACAGATACGCAGTATTTT
CASSLPSGGAGTDTQYF
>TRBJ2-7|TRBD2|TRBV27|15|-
TGTGCCAGCAGCTTACTCGTAGCGGGGGGAAGCGAGCAGTACTTC
CASSLLVAGGSEQYF
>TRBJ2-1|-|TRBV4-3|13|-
TGCGCCAGCAGCCATGCTCTGAGGGATGAGCAGTTCTTC
CASSHALRDEQFF
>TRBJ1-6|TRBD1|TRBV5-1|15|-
TGCGCCAGCAGCCCGGGACAGTTGAAGGTCTCACCCCTCCACTTT
CASSPGQLKVSPLHF
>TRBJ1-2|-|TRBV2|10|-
TGTGCCAGCGCGGGCTATGGCTACACCTTC
CASAGYGYTF
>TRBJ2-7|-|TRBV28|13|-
TGTGCCAGCAGTTTTCCGCTAGACTACGAGCAGTACTTC
CASSFPLDYEQYF
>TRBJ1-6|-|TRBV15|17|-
TGTGCCACCAGCAGAGATTTCGTCGGGTTAAGTAATTCACCCCTCCACTTT
CATSRDFVGLSNSPLHF
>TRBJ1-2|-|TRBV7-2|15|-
TGTGCCAGCAGCCCCGGCGGGGTATCGGGCCATGGCTACACCTTC
CASSPGGVSGHGYTF
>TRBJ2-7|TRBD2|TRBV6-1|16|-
TGTGCCAGCAGTGAAGGCCGTCCGGGACTAGCTTGGGAGCAGTACTTC
CASSEGRPGLAWEQYF
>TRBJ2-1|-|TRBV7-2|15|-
TGTGCCAGCACCGAGCTCGGACTTCCCGATAATGAGCAGTTCTTC
CASTELGLPDNEQFF
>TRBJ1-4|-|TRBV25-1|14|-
TGTGCCAGCAGTGAACCGCAGGGTAATGAAAAACTGTTTTTT
CASSEPQGNEKLFF
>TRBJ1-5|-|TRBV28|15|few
TGTGCCAGCAGTACCCTCGGCAGGAGCAATCAGCCCCAGCATTTT
CASSTLGRSNQPQHF